This T cell receptor beta chain was identified in a study of T cells in localized non-small cell lung cancer. Data came from immunoSEQ multiplex PCR; TCRdb stores just in-frame clones and leaves some out. The data hold more than 45,000 clones, with around 86% observed a single time. This CDR3 contains 18 residues. V was trimmed by 4 bases and J by 1 base, leaving 22 bases between them. Germline lookup yields CDR1 LNHNV and CDR2 YYDKDF (reference sequence). This clonotype was sampled from a male donor at least 60 years old with stage III squamous cell lung carcinoma. This chain links TRBV15 with TRBJ1-1; TRBD1 is a possible D gene (6 bases). The sequences come from peripheral blood, collected before any cancer treatment. CDR3 sequence reads: CATSKGPQGSGGNTEAFF. CDR3 coding DNA: TGTGCCACCAGCAAAGGACCACAGGGATCGGGGGGGAACACTGAAGCTTTCTTT.